The following is a TCR beta chain sequence with its context. What it recognizes is unknown. This CDR3 is built from 14 residues. V lost 1 base, J lost 2 bases, and 9 bases lay in between. The germline gives CDR1 MNHEY, CDR2 SVGAGI. Sequencing used immunoSEQ multiplex PCR; TCRdb keeps in-frame clones, though not all of them. Counted here are tens of thousands of clones, roughly 79% occurring once; the ten biggest clones make up 4.5% to 5.5%. The sample is drawn from a study of a mutant IDH1 vaccine in newly diagnosed glioma. Study summary: Treated patients were about 60% male, about 40% female, mean age about 43 years.

As for time point: week 23, last vaccination. The investigators gave 300 ug of mutant IDH1 20-mer peptide in each vaccine dose, together with topical imiquimod. Findings of the study overall: Seemingly, top peripheral T cell clonotype changes bore no relation to pseudoprogression.

The receptor comes from a man aged 40-55 years with glioma. This rearrangement joins TRBV6-5 to TRBJ2-7; no firm D call. The source material was PBMCs, sampled from a glioma patient whose treatment included an IDH1 peptide vaccine. The CDR3 here is CASSYYEGTYEQYF. The CDR3 bases are TGTGCCAGCAGTTACTACGAAGGGACCTACGAGCAGTACTTC.